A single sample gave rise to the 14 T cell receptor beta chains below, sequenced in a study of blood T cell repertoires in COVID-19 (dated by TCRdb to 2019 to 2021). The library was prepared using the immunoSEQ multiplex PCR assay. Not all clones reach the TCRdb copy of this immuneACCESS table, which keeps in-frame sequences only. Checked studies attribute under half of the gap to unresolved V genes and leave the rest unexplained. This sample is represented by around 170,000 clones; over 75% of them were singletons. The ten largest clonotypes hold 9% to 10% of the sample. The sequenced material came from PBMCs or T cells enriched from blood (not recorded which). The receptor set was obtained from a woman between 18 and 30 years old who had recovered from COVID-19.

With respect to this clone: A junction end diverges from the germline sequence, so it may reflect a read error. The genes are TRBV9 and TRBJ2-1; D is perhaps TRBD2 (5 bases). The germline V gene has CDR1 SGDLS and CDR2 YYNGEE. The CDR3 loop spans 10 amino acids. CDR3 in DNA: TGTGCCAGCAGCGCTAGCCGAAGAGTCTTC. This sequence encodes CASSASRRVF. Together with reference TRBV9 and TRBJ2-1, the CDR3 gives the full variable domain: DSGVTQTPKHLITATGQRVTLRCSPRSGDLSVYWYQQSLDQGLQFLIQYYNGEERAKGNILERFSAQQFPDLHSELNLSSLELGDSALYFCASSASRRVFGPGTRLTVL.

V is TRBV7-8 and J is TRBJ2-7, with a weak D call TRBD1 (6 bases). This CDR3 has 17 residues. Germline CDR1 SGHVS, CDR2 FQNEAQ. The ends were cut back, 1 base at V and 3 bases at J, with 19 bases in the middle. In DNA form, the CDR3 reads TGTGCCAGCAGCTTAGGCCCCTGGGTTGAAGGGGGCTACGAGCAGTACTTC. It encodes CASSLGPWVEGGYEQYF.

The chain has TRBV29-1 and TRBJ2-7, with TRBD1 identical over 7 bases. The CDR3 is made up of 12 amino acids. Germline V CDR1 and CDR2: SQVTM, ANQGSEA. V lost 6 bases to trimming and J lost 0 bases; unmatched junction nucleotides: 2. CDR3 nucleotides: TGCAGCGTCCGGGACAGCTCCTACGAGCAGTACTTC. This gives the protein CSVRDSSYEQYF.

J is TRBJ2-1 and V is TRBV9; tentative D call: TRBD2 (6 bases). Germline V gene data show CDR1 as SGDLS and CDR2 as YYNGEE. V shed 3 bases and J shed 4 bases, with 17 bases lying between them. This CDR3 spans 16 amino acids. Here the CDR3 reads CASSGTDWGVYNEQFF. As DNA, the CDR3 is TGTGCCAGCAGCGGCACAGACTGGGGGGTTTACAATGAGCAGTTCTTC.

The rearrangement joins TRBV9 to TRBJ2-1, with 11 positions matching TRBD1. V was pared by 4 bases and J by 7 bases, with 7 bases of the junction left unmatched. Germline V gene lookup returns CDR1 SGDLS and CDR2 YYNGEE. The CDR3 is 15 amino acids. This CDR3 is CASSNSGQGANEQFF. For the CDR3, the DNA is TGTGCCAGCAGCAATAGCGGACAGGGGGCAAATGAGCAGTTCTTC. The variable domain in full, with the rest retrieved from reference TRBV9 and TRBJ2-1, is DSGVTQTPKHLITATGQRVTLRCSPRSGDLSVYWYQQSLDQGLQFLIQYYNGEERAKGNILERFSAQQFPDLHSELNLSSLELGDSALYFCASSNSGQGANEQFFGPGTRLTVL.

The CDR3 reads CASSPPPGNAYPRSYEQYF. The CDR3 DNA reads TGTGCCAGCTCACCTCCCCCGGGAAATGCCTATCCCCGCTCCTACGAGCAGTACTTC. The genes are TRBV18 and TRBJ2-7; TRBD2 might be the D (5 bases). The V gene's germline CDR1 is KGHSH and CDR2 LQKENI. CDR3 size: 19 residues. V lost 3 bases, J lost 0 bases, and 24 bases lay in between. Combining the CDR3 with reference TRBV18 and TRBJ2-7 gives the whole variable domain NAGVMQNPRHLVRRRGQEARLRCSPMKGHSHVYWYRQLPEEGLKFMVYLQKENIIDESGMPKERFSAEFPKEGPSILRIQQVVRGDSAAYFCASSPPPGNAYPRSYEQYFGPGTRLTVT.

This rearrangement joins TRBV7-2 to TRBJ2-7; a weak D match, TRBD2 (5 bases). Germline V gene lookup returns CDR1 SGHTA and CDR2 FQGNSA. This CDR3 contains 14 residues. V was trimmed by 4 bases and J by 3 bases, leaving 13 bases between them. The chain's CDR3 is CASSSRGYDYEQYF. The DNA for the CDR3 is TGTGCCAGCAGCTCCCGGGGTTACGACTACGAGCAGTACTTC. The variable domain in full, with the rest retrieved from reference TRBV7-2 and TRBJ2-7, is GAGVSQSPSNKVTEKGKDVELRCDPISGHTALYWYRQSLGQGLEFLIYFQGNSAPDKSGLPSDRFSAERTGGSVSTLTIQRTQQEDSAVYLCASSSRGYDYEQYFGPGTRLTVT.

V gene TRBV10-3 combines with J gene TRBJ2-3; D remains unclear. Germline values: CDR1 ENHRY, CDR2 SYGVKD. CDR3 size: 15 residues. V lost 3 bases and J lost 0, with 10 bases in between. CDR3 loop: CAISDGTDSTDTQYF. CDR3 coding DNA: TGTGCCATCAGTGATGGAACAGATAGCACAGATACGCAGTATTTT.

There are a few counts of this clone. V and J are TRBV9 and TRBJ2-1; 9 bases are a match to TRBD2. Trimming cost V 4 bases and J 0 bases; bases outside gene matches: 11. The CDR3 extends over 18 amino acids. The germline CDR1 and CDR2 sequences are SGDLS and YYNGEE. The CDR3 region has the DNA TGTGCCAGCAGCCCGGACCCTCTGCGGGAGGGCTCCTACAATGAGCAGTTCTTC. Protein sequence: CASSPDPLREGSYNEQFF.

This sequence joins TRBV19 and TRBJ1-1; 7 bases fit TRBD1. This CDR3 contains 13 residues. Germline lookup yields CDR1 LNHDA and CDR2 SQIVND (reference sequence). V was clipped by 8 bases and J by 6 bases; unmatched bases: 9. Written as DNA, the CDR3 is TGTGCCAGTCTAGACAGGGCTTCTTCTGAAGCTTTCTTT. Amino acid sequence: CASLDRASSEAFF.

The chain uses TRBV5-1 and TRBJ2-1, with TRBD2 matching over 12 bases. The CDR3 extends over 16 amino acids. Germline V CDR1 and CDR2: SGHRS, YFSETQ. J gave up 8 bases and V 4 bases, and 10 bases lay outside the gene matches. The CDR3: CASSQVRTSGTYEQFF. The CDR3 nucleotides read TGCGCCAGCAGCCAGGTGCGGACTAGCGGGACGTATGAGCAGTTCTTC.

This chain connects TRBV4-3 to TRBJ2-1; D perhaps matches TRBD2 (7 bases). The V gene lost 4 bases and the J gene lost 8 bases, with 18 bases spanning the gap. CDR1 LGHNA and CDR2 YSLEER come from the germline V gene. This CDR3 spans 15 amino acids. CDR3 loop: CASSRAFWGGHEQFF. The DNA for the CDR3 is TGCGCCAGCAGCCGAGCGTTTTGGGGGGGCCATGAGCAGTTCTTC.

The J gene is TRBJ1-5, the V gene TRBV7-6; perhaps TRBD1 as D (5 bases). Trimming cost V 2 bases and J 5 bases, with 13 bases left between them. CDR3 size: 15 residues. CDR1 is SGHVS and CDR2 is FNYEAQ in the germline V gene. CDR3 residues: CASSLTAGLDQPQHF. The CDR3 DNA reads TGTGCCAGCAGCTTAACGGCAGGGTTGGATCAGCCCCAGCATTTT.

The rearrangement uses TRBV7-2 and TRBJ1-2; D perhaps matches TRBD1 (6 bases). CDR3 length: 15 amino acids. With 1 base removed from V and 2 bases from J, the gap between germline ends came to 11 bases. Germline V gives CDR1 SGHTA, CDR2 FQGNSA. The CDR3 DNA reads TGTGCCAGCAGCTTAGGGGAGGGGGTGAACTATGGCTACACCTTC. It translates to CASSLGEGVNYGYTF.